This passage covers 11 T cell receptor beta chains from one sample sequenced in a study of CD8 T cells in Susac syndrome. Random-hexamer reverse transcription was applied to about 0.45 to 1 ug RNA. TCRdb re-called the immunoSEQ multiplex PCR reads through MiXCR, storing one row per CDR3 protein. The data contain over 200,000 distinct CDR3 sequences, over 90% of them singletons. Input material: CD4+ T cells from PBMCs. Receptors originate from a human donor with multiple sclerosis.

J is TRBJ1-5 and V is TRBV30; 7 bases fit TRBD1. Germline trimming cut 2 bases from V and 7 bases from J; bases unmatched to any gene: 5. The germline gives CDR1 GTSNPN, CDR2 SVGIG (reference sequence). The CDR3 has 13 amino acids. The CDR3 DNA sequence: TGTGCCTGGAGTCTAGGGGGCGGACAGCCCCAGCATTTT. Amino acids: CAWSLGGGQPQHF. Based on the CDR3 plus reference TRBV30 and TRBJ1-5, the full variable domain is SQTIHQWPATLVQPVGSPLSLECTVEGTSNPNLYWYRQAAGRGLQLLFYSVGIGQISSEVPQNLSASRPQDRQFILSSKKLLLSDSGFYLCAWSLGGGQPQHFGDGTRLSIL.

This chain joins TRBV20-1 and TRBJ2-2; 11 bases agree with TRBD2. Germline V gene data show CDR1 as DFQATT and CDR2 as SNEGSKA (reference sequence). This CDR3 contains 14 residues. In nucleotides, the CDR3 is TGCAGCGTGTTAGCGGGGGGGTCCACCGGGGAGCTGTTTTTT. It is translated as CSVLAGGSTGELFF.

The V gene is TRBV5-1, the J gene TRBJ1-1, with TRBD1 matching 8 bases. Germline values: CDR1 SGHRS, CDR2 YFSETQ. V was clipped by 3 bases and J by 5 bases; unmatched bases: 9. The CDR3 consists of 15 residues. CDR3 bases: TGCGCCAGCAGCTGGGCGACAGGGGAGAATACTGAAGCTTTCTTT. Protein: CASSWATGENTEAFF.

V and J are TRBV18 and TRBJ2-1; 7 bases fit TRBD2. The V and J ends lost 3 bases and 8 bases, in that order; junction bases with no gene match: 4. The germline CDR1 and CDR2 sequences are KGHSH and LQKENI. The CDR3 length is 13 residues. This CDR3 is CASSPGREDEQFF. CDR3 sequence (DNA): TGTGCCAGCTCACCGGGGAGGGAGGATGAGCAGTTCTTC.

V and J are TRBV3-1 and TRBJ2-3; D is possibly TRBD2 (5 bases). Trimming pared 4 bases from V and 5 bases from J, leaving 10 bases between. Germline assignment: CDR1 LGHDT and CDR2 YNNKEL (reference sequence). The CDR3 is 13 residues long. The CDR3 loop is CASSRQEGDTQYF. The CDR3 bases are TGTGCCAGCAGCCGTCAAGAGGGAGATACGCAGTATTTT.

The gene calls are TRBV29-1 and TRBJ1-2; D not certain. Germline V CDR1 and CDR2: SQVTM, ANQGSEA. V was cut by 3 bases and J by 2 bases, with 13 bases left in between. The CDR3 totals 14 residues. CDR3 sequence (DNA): TGCAGCGTTGACCGGGAGGGCGGAAACTATGGCTACACCTTC. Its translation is CSVDREGGNYGYTF. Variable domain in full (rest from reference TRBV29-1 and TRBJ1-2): SAVISQKPSRDICQRGTSLTIQCQVDSQVTMMFWYRQQPGQSLTLIATANQGSEATYESGFVIDKFPISRPNLTFSTLTVSNMSPEDSSIYLCSVDREGGNYGYTFGSGTRLTVV.

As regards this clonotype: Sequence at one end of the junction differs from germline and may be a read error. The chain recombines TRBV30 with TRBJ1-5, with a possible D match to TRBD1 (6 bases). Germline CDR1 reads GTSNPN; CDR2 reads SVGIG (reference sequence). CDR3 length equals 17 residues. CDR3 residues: CAWSSSGGDYSNHPQHF. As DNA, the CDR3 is TGTGCCTGGAGTAGTAGCGGGGGCGATTATAGCAATCACCCCCAGCATTTT.

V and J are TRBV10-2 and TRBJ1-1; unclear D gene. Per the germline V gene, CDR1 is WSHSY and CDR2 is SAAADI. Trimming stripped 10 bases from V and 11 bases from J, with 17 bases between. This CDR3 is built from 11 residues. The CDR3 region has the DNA TGCGCCACCACTGAGGGCGACGAGGCTTTCTTT. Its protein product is CATTEGDEAFF.

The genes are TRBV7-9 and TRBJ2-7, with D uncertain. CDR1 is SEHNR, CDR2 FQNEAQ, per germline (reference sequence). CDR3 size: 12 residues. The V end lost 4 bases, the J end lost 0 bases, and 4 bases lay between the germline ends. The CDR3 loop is CASSSNSYEQYV. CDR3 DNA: TGTGCCAGCAGCTCGAACTCCTACGAGCAGTACGTC.

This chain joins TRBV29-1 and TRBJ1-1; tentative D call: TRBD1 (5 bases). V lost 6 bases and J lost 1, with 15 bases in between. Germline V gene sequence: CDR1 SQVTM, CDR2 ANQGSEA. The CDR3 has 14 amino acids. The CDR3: CSVGFGAANTEAFF. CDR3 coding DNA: TGCAGCGTGGGTTTCGGGGCGGCGAACACTGAAGCTTTCTTT.

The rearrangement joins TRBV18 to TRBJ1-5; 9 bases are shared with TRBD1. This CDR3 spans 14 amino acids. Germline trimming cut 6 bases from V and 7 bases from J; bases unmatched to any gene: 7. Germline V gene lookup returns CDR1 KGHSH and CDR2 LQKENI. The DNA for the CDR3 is TGTGCCAGCTCCGGGGGACAGGGAGGACAGCCCCAGCATTTT. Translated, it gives CASSGGQGGQPQHF.